This TCR beta chain was sequenced during a study of T cells in Graves' hyperthyroidism and ophthalmopathy. Template material for amplifying TCR beta CDR3 regions consisted of RNA transcripts. The HTBI set primed first-round TCR CDR3 RT-PCR. TCRdb reprocessed the multiplex PCR reads via MiXCR and lists one record per CDR3 protein. The data show almost 600,000 distinct CDR3 sequences, about 45% seen once. Germline CDR1 is MNHNS and CDR2 is SASEGT. CDR3 length: 14 amino acids. V shed 7 bases and J 7 bases; nucleotides not matched to a gene: 10. J is TRBJ1-5 and V is TRBV6-1, with 7 bases lining up with TRBD1. The origin of this receptor is a woman aged 18-35 years with Graves' hyperthyroidism. Material for sequencing was peripheral blood or thyroid tissue (not recorded which). In DNA, the CDR3 is TGTGCCAGCATGGGGTGGAGGGGGCGGCAGCCCCAGCATTTT. It yields the protein CASMGWRGRQPQHF.